What follows describes a single T cell receptor beta chain. Its specificity is not known. Naive CD8 cells were CD45RO-negative, positively selected for CCR7, excluding terminally differentiated effector memory CD45RA+ cells. This sample was included in a study of shared clonotypes between healthy human individuals. General study findings and limits: Rarefaction indicated that sorted-subset sequencing remained incomplete although depth was large.

The test was conducted at deep level. Some clones are missing from TCRdb's copy, which holds only in-frame ones; the method was immunoSEQ multiplex PCR. This table holds just over 2,000,000 clones, just under 95% found once. This clonotype was obtained from a man aged 18 to 30 in good health. The sequenced sample consisted of naive CD8+ T cells sorted from blood.

CDR3 nucleotides: TGTGCCAGCAGTTTATTAGCGCAGGGGTTCCAAGAGACCCAGTACTTC. Protein product: CASSLLAQGFQETQYF. This rearrangement joins TRBV28 to TRBJ2-5, with a weak D call TRBD1 (6 bases). CDR1 is MDHEN and CDR2 is SYDVKM in the germline V gene. The CDR3 has 16 residues. V dropped 1 base and J dropped 1 base, with 13 bases sitting between them.